This TCR beta chain was documented in a study of neurological immune-mediated disorders. Study findings and constraints: Whereas HTLV-1-associated myelopathy showed the most TCR clonal expansion, multiple sclerosis showed the least, with levels below those of healthy controls.

Details on this clonotype: What it binds is not known.

Whenever a sequencing run was performed, it yielded over 190 million TCR-beta sequences from 15-18 subjects. One entry per CDR3 protein, called by TCRdb with MiXCR from the 5' RACE reads. In the table there are about 53,000 distinct CDR3 sequences, 7% to 9% of which are singletons. The germline CDR1 and CDR2 sequences are SGHRS and YFSETQ. V gave up 6 bases and J gave up 4 bases, with 19 bases separating them. The length of the CDR3 is 15 residues. Noted time point: longitudinal time-point 3. The receptor's source is a woman in her thirties or forties in good health. Sequencing used PBMCs. This chain uses TRBV5-1 with TRBJ2-5; D is possibly TRBD2 (6 bases). The CDR3 here is CASILSGDGGETQYF. Written as DNA, the CDR3 is TGCGCCAGCATTCTATCGGGGGACGGAGGAGAGACCCAGTACTTC.